The 31 T cell receptor beta chains below were found in one sample sequenced in a study of blood T cell repertoires in COVID-19. Data came from immunoSEQ multiplex PCR; TCRdb stores just in-frame clones and leaves some out. The sample lists around 220,000 clones, approximately 80% occurring once. The source material was PBMCs or T cells enriched from blood (not recorded which). These receptors were obtained from a woman in her thirties or forties with acute COVID-19.

The chain combines TRBV11-2 with TRBJ2-7, with TRBD1 matching 8 bases. Trimming took 1 base from V and 5 from J; bases not matched to a gene: 4. The germline V gene has CDR1 SGHAT and CDR2 FQNNGV. The CDR3 runs 14 residues. The CDR3 DNA is TGTGCCAGCAGCTTAGTATCAGGGGGCCACGAGCAGTACTTC. Translation gives CASSLVSGGHEQYF. Complete variable domain (other parts from reference TRBV11-2 and TRBJ2-7): EAGVAQSPRYKIIEKRQSVAFWCNPISGHATLYWYQQILGQGPKLLIQFQNNGVVDDSQLPKDRFSAERLKGVDSTLKIQPAKLEDSAVYLCASSLVSGGHEQYFGPGTRLTVT.

The chain joins TRBV28 to TRBJ2-7; possibly TRBD2 for D (7 bases). The V gene's germline CDR1 is MDHEN and CDR2 SYDVKM. Trimming shortened V by 4 bases and J by 1 base, and 20 bases separated the two germline ends. The CDR3 is 17 residues long. DNA for the CDR3: TGTGCCAGCAGTTCCCTAACGGGGGGCTACTTTTCCTACGAGCAGTACTTC. Its protein product is CASSSLTGGYFSYEQYF.

The chain combines TRBV27 with TRBJ2-2; D is possibly TRBD2 (7 bases). The V end lost 3 bases, the J end lost 2 bases, and 13 bases lay between the germline ends. Germline V gene sequence: CDR1 MNHEY, CDR2 SMNVEV (reference sequence). The CDR3 has 16 residues. The CDR3 is CASSFPGGLNTGELFF. The CDR3, as DNA: TGTGCCAGCAGTTTTCCGGGGGGCCTAAACACCGGGGAGCTGTTTTTT.

The table lists this clone with a count of one. The CDR3 region is CASSYSAGVSTEAFF. The CDR3 nucleotides read TGTGCCAGCAGTTACTCAGCCGGGGTCAGCACTGAAGCTTTCTTT. The chain uses TRBV6-5 and TRBJ1-1; D gene unclear. Germline CDR1 reads MNHEY; CDR2 reads SVGAGI. The CDR3 consists of 15 residues. V was cut by 0 bases and J by 4 bases, with 12 bases left in between.

The chain recombines TRBV2 with TRBJ1-1, with 9 nucleotides matching TRBD1. The V gene end was trimmed by 2 bases and the J gene end by 6 bases; junction bases not matched to a gene: 7. CDR1 and CDR2 from the germline V gene are SNHLY and FYNNEI. The CDR3 spans 15 residues. In DNA, the CDR3 is TGTGCCAGCAGTGAAAAGGACAGGGGCCCCCCTGAAGCTTTCTTT. It encodes CASSEKDRGPPEAFF.

In this sample, this clone turned up a few times. The V gene is TRBV4-2, the J gene TRBJ2-7, with 9 positions matching TRBD2. This CDR3 is built from 18 residues. CDR1 is LGHNA and CDR2 is YNFKEQ in the germline V gene. The ends lost 0 bases at V and 7 bases at J; junction bases unmatched: 16. The CDR3 loop reads CASSQDPHGGGGAQEQYF. The CDR3 nucleotides read TGTGCCAGCAGCCAAGATCCCCACGGTGGCGGGGGGGCGCAAGAGCAGTACTTC.

This clone has more than one count but fewer than ten. The chain joins TRBV9 to TRBJ2-5; D might be TRBD2 (6 bases). There are 14 residues in the CDR3. V was cut by 0 bases and J by 5 bases, with 11 bases left in between. In germline, CDR1 is SGDLS, CDR2 YYNGEE. The CDR3 sequence is CASSVAVGGETQYF. As DNA, the CDR3 is TGTGCCAGCAGCGTAGCTGTCGGAGGGGAGACCCAGTACTTC.

The rearrangement uses TRBV2 and TRBJ2-2; 9 nucleotides agree with TRBD1. The CDR3 is 14 residues long. Germline assignment: CDR1 SNHLY and CDR2 FYNNEI. J was trimmed by 4 bases and V by 7 bases; bases with no gene match: 4. CDR3 DNA sequence: TGTGCCAGCACCGGACAGGGGACCACCGGGGAGCTGTTTTTT. This codes for CASTGQGTTGELFF.

V and J are TRBV2 and TRBJ2-1, with 10 bases aligning to TRBD2. V lost 8 bases, J lost 3 bases, and 7 bases stayed unmatched. Germline-derived CDR1 and CDR2 are SNHLY and FYNNEI. This CDR3 is 15 amino acids long. The CDR3 DNA is TGTGCCAGCCAACCTCTAGCGGGAGACTACAATGAGCAGTTCTTC. Its translation is CASQPLAGDYNEQFF.

The J gene is TRBJ1-1, the V gene TRBV28; 9 bases align to TRBD1. With 1 base clipped from V and 0 bases from J, the junction kept 12 bases outside the gene matches. Germline CDR1 MDHEN, CDR2 SYDVKM. The CDR3 is made up of 19 amino acids. The CDR3 is CASSLLIGGGQGMNTEAFF. CDR3 sequence (DNA): TGTGCCAGCAGTTTATTAATAGGGGGGGGACAGGGTATGAACACTGAAGCTTTCTTT.

The sample holds a few counts of this clone. The genes are TRBV4-1 and TRBJ1-5; D is perhaps TRBD1 (5 bases). V was cut by 0 bases and J by 0 bases, with 12 bases left in between. Germline V gives CDR1 MGHRA, CDR2 YSYEKL. CDR3 size: 17 residues. The CDR3 here is CASSQDLRTFSNQPQHF. The CDR3 bases are TGCGCCAGCAGCCAAGATCTACGGACATTTAGCAATCAGCCCCAGCATTTT.

This clone is a singleton in its sample. This sequence joins TRBV7-2 and TRBJ2-3, with 8 bases fitting TRBD2. CDR3 size: 16 residues. J gave up 2 bases and V 3 bases, and 7 bases lay outside the gene matches. From germline, CDR1 is SGHTA and CDR2 FQGNSA. The CDR3 coding sequence is TGTGCCAGCAGCTTTTTAGCGGGACTGTTCACAGATACGCAGTATTTT. Its translation is CASSFLAGLFTDTQYF.

This clone occurred a few times. V gene TRBV18 combines with J gene TRBJ2-2; TRBD2 matches at 13 bases. Trimming at V came to 4 bases and at J to 1 base, leaving 6 bases not matched to a gene. Germline V gene data show CDR1 as KGHSH and CDR2 as LQKENI. The CDR3 is 18 amino acids. The chain's CDR3 is CASSLWTSGSLNTGELFF. In nucleotides, the CDR3 is TGTGCCAGCTCACTTTGGACTAGCGGGAGTTTGAACACCGGGGAGCTGTTTTTT.

This clone was observed a few times. This chain uses TRBV19 with TRBJ1-1; a possible D gene is TRBD1 (6 bases). Germline V gene sequence: CDR1 LNHDA, CDR2 SQIVND (reference sequence). CDR3 size: 14 residues. V was clipped by 4 bases and J by 5 bases, with 14 bases between them. The CDR3 DNA follows: TGTGCCAGTAGTAATCCAGGGGTTATAACTGAAGCTTTCTTT. It specifies CASSNPGVITEAFF.

This chain connects TRBV28 to TRBJ2-1; 7 bases map to TRBD1. Trimming removed 3 bases from V and 12 bases from J; junction bases left unmatched: 8. Germline values: CDR1 MDHEN, CDR2 SYDVKM. The CDR3 spans 13 residues. CDR3 in amino acids: CASSLVTGVRQFF. In DNA, the CDR3 is TGTGCCAGCAGTTTGGTAACAGGGGTTAGGCAGTTCTTC.

This sequence joins TRBV5-6 and TRBJ1-2; the match to TRBD1 covers 10 bases. V was pared by 3 bases and J by 4 bases, with 9 bases of the junction left unmatched. The CDR3 is 16 amino acids. The germline gives CDR1 SGHDT, CDR2 YYEEEE. CDR3 amino acids: CASSYGTGVVAYGYTF. The CDR3 DNA follows: TGTGCCAGCAGCTACGGGACAGGGGTCGTGGCCTATGGCTACACCTTC. The variable domain in full, completed from reference TRBV5-6 and TRBJ1-2, reads DAGVTQSPTHLIKTRGQQVTLRCSPKSGHDTVSWYQQALGQGPQFIFQYYEEEERQRGNFPDRFSGHQFPNYSSELNVNALLLGDSALYLCASSYGTGVVAYGYTFGSGTRLTVV.

The chain combines TRBV20-1 with TRBJ2-7; 7 positions agree with TRBD2. Per germline, CDR1 DFQATT and CDR2 SNEGSKA (reference sequence). This CDR3 region has 15 residues. V gave up 3 bases and J gave up 3 bases; unmatched junction bases: 11. CDR3 nucleotides: TGCAGTGCTAGTACTCCAGCGGGGCAGGTCTACGAGCAGTACTTC. Translated: CSASTPAGQVYEQYF.

The V gene is TRBV19, the J gene TRBJ2-2; no reliable D call. CDR1 is LNHDA, CDR2 SQIVND, per germline (reference sequence). The ends were cut back, 5 bases at V and 2 bases at J, with 9 bases in the middle. This CDR3 is built from 14 residues. The CDR3 DNA is TGTGCCAGTAGTCGCCTCAGTAACACCGGGGAGCTGTTTTTT. It encodes CASSRLSNTGELFF. Based on the CDR3 plus reference TRBV19 and TRBJ2-2, the full variable domain is DGGITQSPKYLFRKEGQNVTLSCEQNLNHDAMYWYRQDPGQGLRLIYYSQIVNDFQKGDIAEGYSVSREKKESFPLTVTSAQKNPTAFYLCASSRLSNTGELFFGEGSRLTVL.

V usage is TRBV7-8 and J usage is TRBJ2-5; 7 bases line up with TRBD1. The CDR3 is 15 residues long. V was pared by 5 bases and J by 10 bases, with 16 bases of the junction left unmatched. Per the germline V gene, CDR1 is SGHVS and CDR2 is FQNEAQ. The CDR3 here is CASSPRGQPLRGQYF. In DNA, the CDR3 is TGTGCCAGCAGCCCGAGGGGGCAGCCTCTTCGGGGCCAGTACTTC.

The chain employs TRBV20-1 and TRBJ2-3; D gene ambiguous. The ends were cut back, 3 bases at V and 11 bases at J, with 12 bases in the middle. Germline V gives CDR1 DFQATT, CDR2 SNEGSKA (reference sequence). This CDR3 is built from 11 residues. This CDR3 is CSARETPRQYF. CDR3 bases: TGCAGTGCTAGGGAGACCCCTAGGCAGTATTTT.

About this clone itself: At one of its ends the junction is not consistent with the germline gene, which may arise from a read error. The V gene is TRBV6-2 or TRBV6-3, the J gene TRBJ1-1; maybe TRBD1 (5 bases). The CDR3 sequence is 12 residues long. The germline gives CDR1 MNHEY, CDR2 SVGEGT. In DNA, the CDR3 is TGTGCCAGCAGTGACCGGGACTCCCAGAGGGCCTTT. Translated: CASSDRDSQRAF.

The chain has TRBV24-1 and TRBJ2-2; 15 nucleotides match TRBD2. The V gene end was trimmed by 3 bases and the J gene end by 5 bases; junction bases not matched to a gene: 9. Germline V gene data show CDR1 as KGHDR and CDR2 as SFDVKD. The CDR3 has 19 amino acids. CDR3 residues: CATSDTRGLAGGSTGELFF. CDR3 DNA: TGTGCCACCAGTGATACAAGGGGACTAGCGGGAGGATCAACCGGGGAGCTGTTTTTT.

The chain employs TRBV7-2 and TRBJ2-1, with 7 bases aligning to TRBD2. CDR3 size: 16 residues. V was pared by 5 bases and J by 2 bases, with 9 bases of the junction left unmatched. The germline CDR1 and CDR2 sequences are SGHTA and FQGNSA. CDR3 amino acids: CASSPHGAGAYNEQFF. Here the CDR3 DNA reads TGTGCCAGCAGCCCCCACGGCGCGGGGGCCTACAATGAGCAGTTCTTC.

The J gene is TRBJ1-3, the V gene TRBV7-9, with D possibly TRBD1 on 6 matching bases. V shed 5 bases and J shed 3 bases, with 11 bases lying between them. This CDR3 is 14 amino acids long. The V gene's germline CDR1 is SEHNR and CDR2 FQNEAQ (reference sequence). The CDR3 DNA is TGTGCCAGCAGCCGCGCAGGGGTTGGAAACACCATATATTTT. The encoded protein is CASSRAGVGNTIYF.

A few counts support this clone. V gene TRBV7-2 combines with J gene TRBJ2-5, with TRBD2 matching 7 bases. The CDR3 runs 14 residues. V shed 1 base, J shed 4 bases, and the junction held 3 bases outside the gene matches. CDR1 is SGHTA, CDR2 FQGNSA, per germline. CDR3 sequence: CASSLEGLVETQYF. CDR3 in DNA: TGTGCCAGCAGCTTAGAAGGACTAGTAGAGACCCAGTACTTC. Based on the CDR3 plus reference TRBV7-2 and TRBJ2-5, the full variable domain is GAGVSQSPSNKVTEKGKDVELRCDPISGHTALYWYRQSLGQGLEFLIYFQGNSAPDKSGLPSDRFSAERTGGSVSTLTIQRTQQEDSAVYLCASSLEGLVETQYFGPGTRLLVL.

The chain couples TRBV5-1 to TRBJ2-1, with a weak D call TRBD2 (6 bases). CDR1 SGHRS and CDR2 YFSETQ come from the germline V gene. V lost 7 bases and J 0 bases, leaving 14 bases between the germline ends. CDR3 size: 15 residues. The CDR3 nucleotides read TGCGCCAGCTCTCTTAGCGGAGACTCCTACAATGAGCAGTTCTTC. Encoded protein: CASSLSGDSYNEQFF.

This clone turned up a few times. V is TRBV19 and J is TRBJ2-7; a possible D gene is TRBD1 (5 bases). This CDR3 is built from 13 residues. Trimming removed 4 bases from V and 4 bases from J, with 11 bases in between. Germline CDR1 is LNHDA and CDR2 is SQIVND (reference sequence). CDR3 region: CASSTKTGYEQYF. CDR3 in DNA: TGTGCCAGTAGTACCAAAACAGGTTACGAGCAGTACTTC.

The chain is built from TRBV28 and TRBJ2-5, with unresolved D. The CDR3 contains 15 residues. Germline values: CDR1 MDHEN, CDR2 SYDVKM. Trimming removed 5 bases at V and 4 bases at J, with 17 bases between. CDR3 nucleotide sequence: TGTGCCAGCAGTCCTTCGGGTGGGTTGCGAGAGACCCAGTACTTC. Protein: CASSPSGGLRETQYF. The complete variable domain, with remaining parts taken from reference TRBV28 and TRBJ2-5, reads DVKVTQSSRYLVKRTGEKVFLECVQDMDHENMFWYRQDPGLGLRLIYFSYDVKMKEKGDIPEGYSVSREKKERFSLILESASTNQTSMYLCASSPSGGLRETQYFGPGTRLLVL.

This clone was counted a few times. V usage is TRBV9 and J usage is TRBJ1-5; 7 bases line up with TRBD1. V trimming: 4 bases; J trimming: 7 bases; junction bases outside the gene matches: 8. Germline values: CDR1 SGDLS, CDR2 YYNGEE. The CDR3 totals 14 residues. CDR3 DNA sequence: TGTGCCAGCAGCCCAGGACAGGTGGGCCAGCCCCAGCATTTT. Translating it yields CASSPGQVGQPQHF.

This chain uses TRBV25-1 with TRBJ2-4; D remains ambiguous. CDR1 and CDR2 from the germline V gene are MGHDK and SYGVNS. This CDR3 has 13 residues. Trimming removed 4 bases at V and 0 bases at J, with 4 bases between. The CDR3 nucleotides read TGTGCCAGCAGTGGCGGAGCCAAAAACATTCAGTACTTC. As protein: CASSGGAKNIQYF.

The chain uses TRBV11-3 and TRBJ2-2; D remains unclear. This CDR3 is built from 13 residues. The germline V and J ends were trimmed by 3 bases and 6 bases, with 8 bases remaining between them. CDR1 and CDR2 (germline): SGHNT, YENEEA. CDR3 DNA: TGTGCCAGCAGCTTGGCAGATTCCGGGGAGCTGTTTTTT. Its protein product is CASSLADSGELFF. Full variable domain (remainder filled in from reference TRBV11-3 and TRBJ2-2): EAGVVQSPRYKIIEKKQPVAFWCNPISGHNTLYWYLQNLGQGPELLIRYENEEAVDDSQLPKDRFSAERLKGVDSTLKIQPAELGDSAVYLCASSLADSGELFFGEGSRLTVL.